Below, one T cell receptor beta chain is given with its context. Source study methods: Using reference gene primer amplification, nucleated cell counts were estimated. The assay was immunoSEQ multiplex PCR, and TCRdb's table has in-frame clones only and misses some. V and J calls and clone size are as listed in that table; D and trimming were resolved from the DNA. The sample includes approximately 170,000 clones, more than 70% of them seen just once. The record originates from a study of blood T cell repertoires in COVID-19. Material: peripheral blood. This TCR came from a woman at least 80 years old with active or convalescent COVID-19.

CDR3: CASSVAAGGPGDTQYF. The CDR3 region has the DNA TGTGCCAGCAGCGTAGCAGCGGGAGGGCCGGGAGATACGCAGTATTTT. The chain links TRBV9 to TRBJ2-3, with TRBD2 matching over 10 bases. CDR3 length: 16 residues. Per the germline V gene, CDR1 is SGDLS and CDR2 is YYNGEE. The V and J ends lost 0 bases and 5 bases, in that order; junction bases with no gene match: 6.